This T cell receptor beta chain emerged from a study of blood T cell repertoires in COVID-19. Study as a whole: PBMCs, B-cell-depleted T cells, or T cells were the source of the cDNA or gDNA that made up the material.

The authors' processing: Reference gene primer amplification gave estimated nucleated cell counts. TCRdb's table, derived via immunoSEQ multiplex PCR, lists solely in-frame clones and lacks some. The D gene and trimming were derived from the DNA, and the V and J assignments and clone size from that table. This table holds about 97,000 clones, approximately 87% found once. V was pared by 5 bases and J by 9 bases, with 11 bases between. CDR1 is GTSNPN and CDR2 is SVGIG in the germline V gene (reference sequence). CDR3 size: 12 residues. The sequence was collected from a human donor in a cohort sampled during active COVID-19. The chain has TRBV30 and TRBJ1-6; D remains ambiguous. The specimen sequenced was peripheral blood. Written as DNA, the CDR3 is TGTGCCTGGGGTCCCCAGGCTTCACCCCTCCACTTT. Encoded protein: CAWGPQASPLHF. Together with reference TRBV30 and TRBJ1-6, the CDR3 gives the full variable domain: SQTIHQWPATLVQPVGSPLSLECTVEGTSNPNLYWYRQAAGRGLQLLFYSVGIGQISSEVPQNLSASRPQDRQFILSSKKLLLSDSGFYLCAWGPQASPLHFGNGTRLTVT.